What follows describes a single TCR beta chain. The data derive from a study of blood T cell repertoires in COVID-19. Turning to the study itself: Both acute and convalescent COVID-19 samples were obtained from the United States, Italy and Spain. PBMCs, B-cell-depleted T cells, or T cells provided the cDNA or gDNA that made up the material.

Original analysis: Estimation of nucleated cell counts was performed using reference gene primer amplification. Here immunoSEQ multiplex PCR was the method, and the copy in TCRdb shows in-frame clones only, minus some. V, J and clone size are taken as reported in that table, and D and trimming were inferred from the DNA itself. The table has around 70,000 clones, around three quarters seen once; the top ten hold around 27%. The germline V and J ends were trimmed by 2 bases and 7 bases, with 11 bases remaining between them. This CDR3 has 13 residues. Germline loops: CDR1 GTSNPN, CDR2 SVGIG (reference sequence).

The source of this sequence is a man in his sixties with active or convalescent COVID-19. V is TRBV30 and J is TRBJ1-4; D might be TRBD1 (5 bases). The specimen sequenced was peripheral blood. The CDR3 protein is CAWSTQGGEKLFF. The DNA for the CDR3 is TGTGCCTGGAGTACGCAGGGAGGTGAAAAACTGTTTTTT.